The next 16 T cell receptor beta chains were all read from a single sample in a study of shared clonotypes between healthy human individuals. Repertoires were generated with immunoSEQ multiplex PCR, while TCRdb's copy carries only in-frame clones and drops some. The sample carries nearly 2 million clones, approximately 95% recorded once. The naive CD8 population came from CD45RO-negative cells selected for CCR7, without terminally differentiated effector memory CD45RA+ cells. Sequences were obtained from naive CD8+ T cells sorted from blood. The origin of the receptors is a young man in good health.

The rearrangement links TRBV5-6 to TRBJ2-1, with 7 positions matching TRBD1. J was trimmed by 13 bases and V by 3 bases; bases with no gene match: 13. CDR3 length: 14 amino acids. Germline V lookup: CDR1 SGHDT, CDR2 YYEEEE. CDR3 loop: CASSSRDSLIFQFF. CDR3 nucleotide sequence: TGTGCCAGCAGCTCCCGGGACAGCCTTATTTTCCAGTTCTTC.

V gene TRBV19 combines with J gene TRBJ2-3; D ambiguous. The CDR3 totals 15 residues. V dropped 1 base and J dropped 1 base, with 9 bases sitting between them. CDR1 LNHDA and CDR2 SQIVND come from the germline V gene (reference sequence). DNA of the CDR3: TGTGCCAGTAGTATAGGGACGATGGGCACAGATACGCAGTATTTT. This translates into CASSIGTMGTDTQYF.

The rearrangement joins TRBV6-4 to TRBJ2-5, with a tentative D call TRBD1 (6 bases). V dropped 2 bases and J dropped 5 bases, with 6 bases sitting between them. The CDR3 spans 12 residues. Looked up from germline, CDR1 is MRHNA and CDR2 is SNTAGT. The CDR3 region has the DNA TGTGCCAGCAGTGACCAGGGGGAGACCCAGTACTTC. Its protein product is CASSDQGETQYF.

The rearrangement joins TRBV5-1 to TRBJ2-7, with a possible D match to TRBD2 (5 bases). CDR3 length: 14 residues. V was clipped by 6 bases and J by 1 base, with 14 bases between them. Germline assignment: CDR1 SGHRS and CDR2 YFSETQ. The CDR3 reads CASTPRAGSYEQYF. The CDR3 nucleotides read TGCGCCAGCACCCCGAGGGCAGGTTCCTACGAGCAGTACTTC.

The chain couples TRBV4-1 to TRBJ2-3, with D perhaps being TRBD1 or TRBD2 (5 bases each). This CDR3 is 17 amino acids long. The V gene lost 4 bases and the J gene lost 0 bases, with 17 bases spanning the gap. Germline V gene data show CDR1 as MGHRA and CDR2 as YSYEKL. The CDR3 region has the DNA TGCGCCAGCAGCCCCCGGGACGGTTCCCCTAGCACAGATACGCAGTATTTT. Translation gives CASSPRDGSPSTDTQYF.

This clone has more than one count but fewer than ten. This chain uses TRBV11-2 with TRBJ1-6; maybe TRBD1 (5 bases). CDR1 and CDR2 (germline): SGHAT, FQNNGV. This CDR3 has 16 residues. V was cut by 0 bases and J by 8 bases, with 14 bases left in between. Here the CDR3 reads CASSLDGDGEHSPLHF. The CDR3 region has the DNA TGTGCCAGCAGCTTAGATGGGGACGGAGAGCATTCACCCCTCCACTTT.

The chain links TRBV5-1 to TRBJ2-7; D is possibly TRBD2 (6 bases). The CDR3 length is 14 residues. Trimming removed 2 bases from V and 3 bases from J, with 12 bases in between. The germline gives CDR1 SGHRS, CDR2 YFSETQ. Here the CDR3 reads CASSFGTQFYEQYF. The CDR3 nucleotides are TGCGCCAGCAGCTTTGGGACTCAGTTCTACGAGCAGTACTTC.

The chain uses TRBV1 and TRBJ2-7. TRBV1 is noted as a pseudogene. This CDR3 comprises 13 residues. The CDR3 region has the DNA TGCACCAGCAGCCAAGATTTGGGCTACGAGCAGTACTTC. The encoded protein is CTSSQDLGYEQYF.

This clone was observed once. This sequence joins TRBV15 and TRBJ2-7; 7 bases match TRBD2. V was clipped by 5 bases and J by 6 bases; unmatched bases: 1. CDR3 size: 11 residues. Germline CDR1 and CDR2: LNHNV and YYDKDF (reference sequence). The CDR3 nucleotides read TGTGCCACCAGCGGGGGGGTCGAGCAGTACTTC. This gives the protein CATSGGVEQYF.

This chain connects TRBV2 to TRBJ2-7; TRBD1 aligns across 7 bases. This CDR3 comprises 11 residues. The germline V gene has CDR1 SNHLY and CDR2 FYNNEI. Losses at the gene ends were 10 bases for V and 4 bases for J; bases not matched to a gene: 4. In DNA form, the CDR3 reads TGTGCCATCGGGACAGTTTACGAGCAGTACTTC. It codes for CAIGTVYEQYF.

This sequence joins TRBV30 and TRBJ1-1; D is unresolved. Germline values: CDR1 GTSNPN, CDR2 SVGIG (reference sequence). CDR3 length: 12 amino acids. Trimming took off 4 bases at V and 11 bases at J, with 17 bases between the two ends. Here the CDR3 DNA reads TGTGCCTGGAACTCAGAATCGATAAGGGCTTTCTTT. This encodes CAWNSESIRAFF.

Notes on this clone: A read error may account for a junction end that differs from germline. V and J are TRBV6-5 and TRBJ2-1; TRBD2 agrees at 9 bases. The CDR3 has 16 residues. Germline loops: CDR1 MNHEY, CDR2 SVGAGI. The CDR3 reads CASRYYRGGAMDEQFF. CDR3 nucleotides: TGTGCCAGCAGGTACTACCGCGGGGGGGCCATGGATGAGCAGTTCTTC.

As concerns this clone: Sequence at one end of the junction differs from germline and may be a read error. The J gene is TRBJ1-1, the V gene TRBV11-2; possible D gene TRBD1, 5 bases. The germline V gene encodes CDR1 SGHAT and CDR2 FQNNGV. This CDR3 has 16 residues. CDR3 loop: CASSPHSGFLKTEAFF. CDR3 sequence (DNA): TGTGCCAGCAGCCCCCACTCAGGGTTCTTGAAGACTGAAGCTTTCTTT.

This chain connects TRBV18 to TRBJ1-1; D not resolved. Between the trimmed V and J ends, which lost 3 bases and 2 bases, there was a span of 7 bases. The CDR3 totals 13 residues. In germline, CDR1 is KGHSH, CDR2 LQKENI. The CDR3 loop reads CASSPQSNTEAFF. The CDR3 region has the DNA TGTGCCAGCTCACCTCAGTCTAACACTGAAGCTTTCTTT.

V is TRBV4-2 and J is TRBJ2-1; no firm D call. Trimming left V 3 bases short and J 7 bases short, with 10 bases between. CDR1 is LGHNA, CDR2 YNFKEQ, per germline. The CDR3 runs to 13 residues. CDR3 region: CASSHGGQNEQFF. CDR3 nucleotides: TGTGCCAGCAGCCATGGTGGGCAGAATGAGCAGTTCTTC.

This chain links TRBV6-5 with TRBJ2-1, with 9 bases fitting TRBD2. V shed 6 bases and J 4 bases; nucleotides not matched to a gene: 7. The V gene's germline CDR1 is MNHEY and CDR2 SVGAGI. The CDR3 totals 15 residues. CDR3 nucleotide sequence: TGTGCCAGCAGCCCTAGCGGGACTATATACAATGAGCAGTTCTTC. Translating it yields CASSPSGTIYNEQFF.